The present T cell receptor beta chain was sequenced within a study of blood T cell repertoires in COVID-19. Overall study context: Specimens from acute and convalescent COVID-19 originated in the United States, Italy and Spain. In each case, the material was cDNA or gDNA derived from T cells, B-cell-depleted T cells, or PBMCs.

V was pared by 5 bases and J by 6 bases, with 7 bases of the junction left unmatched. The V gene's germline CDR1 is KGHDR and CDR2 SFDVKD. CDR3 length equals 14 residues. This clone was found a few times. Source study methods: Nucleated cell number was recorded as an estimate derived from reference gene primer amplification. Produced via immunoSEQ multiplex PCR; TCRdb's table is partial and in-frame only. D and trimming come from the DNA, and the V and J calls and clone size come from that table. The data contain 140,000 to 150,000 clones, roughly 84% of them seen just once; the ten biggest clones take up 35% to 50%.

The rearrangement links TRBV24-1 to TRBJ1-1; 8 bases are shared with TRBD1. This TCR derives from a human donor in a cohort sampled during active COVID-19. The sequencing sample was made of peripheral blood. The CDR3 sequence is CATSGTGQGAEAFF. CDR3 in DNA: TGTGCCACCAGTGGGACTGGACAGGGCGCTGAAGCTTTCTTT.